Detailed here is one TCR beta chain. Its specificity is unknown. CDR3 size: 11 residues. The V gene's germline CDR1 is SQVTM and CDR2 ANQGSEA. Trimming shortened V by 2 bases and J by 4 bases, and 4 bases separated the two germline ends. Treatment noted: oral pan-JAK inhibitor, 5-10 mg twice daily. Alopecia areata patients gave lesional scalp punch biopsies and peripheral blood samples. The data were taken from a study of CD8+ T cells in alopecia areata. Study details: Treated patients were dosed with oral tofacitinib, taking 5 to 10 mg twice daily.

The study's findings and limits: On tofacitinib, scalp and blood still held many of the expanded lesional clones.

Reverse transcribed after extraction, RNA yielded cDNA as the sequencing template. TCRdb keeps only in-frame clones here, not all; method: immunoSEQ multiplex PCR. The data contain more than 150,000 clones, 51% of them seen just once; the ten biggest clones take up around a tenth. The source is a human donor with alopecia areata. Sequenced here: CD8+ T cells sorted from blood, sampled around week 54, from a patient treated with tofacitinib. J is TRBJ2-3 and V is TRBV29-1; no clear D. The CDR3, as DNA: TGCAGCGTTGAATTTCCAGATACGCAGTATTTT. This encodes CSVEFPDTQYF.